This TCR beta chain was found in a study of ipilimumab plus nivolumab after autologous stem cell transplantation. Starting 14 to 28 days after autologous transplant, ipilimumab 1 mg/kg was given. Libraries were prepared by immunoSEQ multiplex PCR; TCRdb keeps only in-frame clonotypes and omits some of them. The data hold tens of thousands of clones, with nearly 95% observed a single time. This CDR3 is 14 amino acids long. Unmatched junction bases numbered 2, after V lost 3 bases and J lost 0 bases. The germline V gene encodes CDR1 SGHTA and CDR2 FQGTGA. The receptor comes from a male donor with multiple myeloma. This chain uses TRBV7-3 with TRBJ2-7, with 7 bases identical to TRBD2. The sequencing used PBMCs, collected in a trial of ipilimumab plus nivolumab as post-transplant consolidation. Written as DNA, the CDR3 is TGTGCCAGCAGCTTGGCTAGCGGCTCCTACGAGCAGTACTTC. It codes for CASSLASGSYEQYF.